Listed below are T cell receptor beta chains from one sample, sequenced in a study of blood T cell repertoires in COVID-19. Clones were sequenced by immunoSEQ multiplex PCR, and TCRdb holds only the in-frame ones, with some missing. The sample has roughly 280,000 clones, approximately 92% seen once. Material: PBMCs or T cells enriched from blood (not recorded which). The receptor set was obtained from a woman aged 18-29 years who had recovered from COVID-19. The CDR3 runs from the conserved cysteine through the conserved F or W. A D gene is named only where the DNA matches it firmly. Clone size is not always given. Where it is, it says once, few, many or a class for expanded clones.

cdr3_aa: CASIPGGDQPQHF
cdr3_nt: TGTGCCAGTATTCCTGGCGGGGATCAGCCCCAGCATTTT
j_call: TRBJ1-5
d_call: -
v_call: TRBV19
clone_size: -

cdr3_aa: CASSRWEETQYF
cdr3_nt: TGTGCCAGCTCCAGGTGGGAAGAGACCCAGTACTTC
j_call: TRBJ2-5
d_call: -
v_call: TRBV28
clone_size: -

cdr3_aa: CAWSVRGTLNTGELFF
cdr3_nt: TGTGCCTGGAGTGTACGAGGGACATTGAACACCGGGGAGCTGTTTTTT
j_call: TRBJ2-2
d_call: -
v_call: TRBV30
clone_size: -

cdr3_aa: CASRTGGRSNYGYTF
cdr3_nt: TGTGCCAGCAGGACAGGGGGCCGTTCTAACTATGGCTACACCTTC
j_call: TRBJ1-2
d_call: TRBD1
v_call: TRBV2
clone_size: -

cdr3_aa: CASSYRTGTVKQYF
cdr3_nt: TGTGCCAGCAGTTACAGGACAGGGACTGTAAAGCAGTATTTT
j_call: TRBJ2-3
d_call: TRBD1
v_call: TRBV6-5
clone_size: -

cdr3_aa: CASRPGTGKDQPQHF
cdr3_nt: TGTGCCAGCAGGCCAGGGACAGGGAAAGATCAGCCCCAGCATTTT
j_call: TRBJ1-5
d_call: TRBD1
v_call: TRBV28
clone_size: -

cdr3_aa: CASSHRVSGGRNEQFF
cdr3_nt: TGCGCCAGCAGCCACCGAGTGAGCGGGGGGAGGAATGAGCAGTTCTTC
j_call: TRBJ2-1
d_call: TRBD2
v_call: TRBV5-1
clone_size: -

cdr3_aa: CASSTGGGSDEQYF
cdr3_nt: TGTGCCAGCAGCACTGGGGGGGGCAGCGACGAGCAGTACTTC
j_call: TRBJ2-7
d_call: -
v_call: TRBV5-4
clone_size: -

cdr3_aa: CASSSGEGNTGELFF
cdr3_nt: TGTGCCAGCAGCTCAGGGGAGGGGAACACCGGGGAGCTGTTTTTT
j_call: TRBJ2-2
d_call: -
v_call: TRBV28
clone_size: once

cdr3_aa: CATSDLWTGSSYEQYF
cdr3_nt: TGTGCCACCAGTGATCTCTGGACAGGTTCTTCCTACGAGCAGTACTTC
j_call: TRBJ2-7
d_call: TRBD1
v_call: TRBV24-1
clone_size: -

cdr3_aa: CSVGLGGEKLFF
cdr3_nt: TGCAGCGTTGGTCTAGGGGGCGAAAAACTGTTTTTT
j_call: TRBJ1-4
d_call: TRBD1
v_call: TRBV29-1
clone_size: -

cdr3_aa: CASSFNGFYGYTF
cdr3_nt: TGTGCCAGCAGCTTCAACGGTTTCTATGGCTACACCTTC
j_call: TRBJ1-2
d_call: -
v_call: TRBV7-3
clone_size: -

cdr3_aa: CASSPSQGREQFF
cdr3_nt: TGTGCCAGCAGCCCCTCTCAGGGGAGAGAGCAGTTCTTC
j_call: TRBJ2-1
d_call: -
v_call: TRBV14
clone_size: -

cdr3_aa: CASSLISTDRVRDTQYF
cdr3_nt: TGTGCCAGCAGCCTCATATCGACTGACAGGGTTAGGGATACGCAGTATTTT
j_call: TRBJ2-3
d_call: TRBD1
v_call: TRBV5-6
clone_size: -

cdr3_aa: CASSKRDGGGNTIYF
cdr3_nt: TGTGCCAGCAGCAAACGTGACGGAGGGGGAAACACCATATATTTT
j_call: TRBJ1-3
d_call: -
v_call: TRBV7-8
clone_size: -

cdr3_aa: CASSRTGGETQYF
cdr3_nt: TGTGCCAGCAGTCGCACCGGCGGGGAGACCCAGTACTTC
j_call: TRBJ2-5
d_call: -
v_call: TRBV12-3/TRBV12-4
clone_size: -

cdr3_aa: CASRPGTAQETQYF
cdr3_nt: TGTGCCAGCAGGCCAGGGACAGCCCAAGAGACCCAGTACTTC
j_call: TRBJ2-5
d_call: TRBD1
v_call: TRBV6-5
clone_size: -

cdr3_aa: CASSSLGGNEQFF
cdr3_nt: TGTGCCAGCAGCTCACTAGGAGGTAATGAGCAGTTCTTC
j_call: TRBJ2-1
d_call: -
v_call: TRBV7-3
clone_size: -

cdr3_aa: CASSFFPGTGSNQPQHF
cdr3_nt: TGTGCCAGCAGCTTTTTTCCTGGGACAGGGTCTAATCAGCCCCAGCATTTT
j_call: TRBJ1-5
d_call: TRBD1
v_call: TRBV5-8
clone_size: -

cdr3_aa: CASSLGGQRYTF
cdr3_nt: TGTGCCAGCAGCTTAGGGGGACAGCGCTACACCTTC
j_call: TRBJ1-2
d_call: TRBD1
v_call: TRBV11-2
clone_size: -

cdr3_aa: CASSLGQGSGERADTQYF
cdr3_nt: TGCGCCAGCAGCCTGGGACAGGGAAGTGGGGAGCGGGCAGATACGCAGTATTTT
j_call: TRBJ2-3
d_call: TRBD1
v_call: TRBV5-1
clone_size: -

cdr3_aa: CASSSRLAGDHNEQFF
cdr3_nt: TGCGCCAGCAGCTCCCGACTAGCGGGGGACCACAATGAGCAGTTCTTC
j_call: TRBJ2-1
d_call: TRBD2
v_call: TRBV5-1
clone_size: -

cdr3_aa: CATIPHTGLTDTQYF
cdr3_nt: TGTGCCACCATACCCCATACCGGTCTCACAGATACGCAGTATTTT
j_call: TRBJ2-3
d_call: -
v_call: TRBV19
clone_size: once

cdr3_aa: CASSVARGAEAFF
cdr3_nt: TGTGCCAGCAGTGTAGCCAGGGGGGCTGAAGCTTTCTTT
j_call: TRBJ1-1
d_call: TRBD1
v_call: TRBV2
clone_size: -

cdr3_aa: CAWNLGLAGLENIQYF
cdr3_nt: TGTGCCTGGAATCTGGGACTAGCGGGTCTAGAAAACATTCAGTACTTC
j_call: TRBJ2-4
d_call: TRBD2
v_call: TRBV30
clone_size: -

cdr3_aa: CAASARGTYNSPLHF
cdr3_nt: TGTGCAGCCTCGGCTCGGGGGACTTATAATTCACCCCTCCACTTT
j_call: TRBJ1-6
d_call: -
v_call: TRBV6-5
clone_size: -